This TCR beta chain is drawn from a study of blood T cell repertoires in COVID-19. The V end was cut by 5 bases, the J end by 3 bases, with 14 bases between. Germline lookup yields CDR1 SNHLY and CDR2 FYNNEI. The CDR3 totals 14 residues. This clone was observed once. Assignment of participants to cohorts was predicated upon participant-reported clinical history. Some clones are missing from TCRdb's copy, which holds only in-frame ones; the method was immunoSEQ multiplex PCR. The data show 130,000 to 150,000 clones, with about nine tenths seen just once and approximately 10% held by the top ten. Sequenced sample: PBMCs or T cells enriched from blood (not recorded which). The chain uses TRBV2 and TRBJ2-7; possibly TRBD2 for D (7 bases). This TCR was sampled from a man aged 60 to 75 who had recovered from COVID-19. The chain's CDR3 is CASSPGGGNYEQYF. Written as DNA, the CDR3 is TGTGCCAGCAGTCCTGGGGGGGGCAACTACGAGCAGTACTTC.